In its sample, the clone carrying this TCR beta chain was seen a few times. Its target is unknown. Through a sample-barcoded 5' primer and a J-beta primer mix, a second PCR was run for about 6 to 11 cycles. Sequencing of every sample gave 2.5 million or more CDR3-containing paired-end reads. A single record per CDR3 protein comes from TCRdb applying MiXCR to the 5' RACE reads. The sample lists about 970,000 distinct CDR3 sequences; 51% were seen once. Isolation recovered at least 7 million PBMCs from every sample. Extractions gave at least 5 micrograms of total RNA per sample. The entry originates in a study of blood T cells in healthy people across ages. General study results and limits: Calculation of diversity from one million T cells yielded estimates considered to be underestimates.

The CDR3 is made up of 15 amino acids. The germline gives CDR1 SGHTA, CDR2 FQGNSA. The V segment lost 5 bases and the J segment 2 bases; nucleotides outside the gene matches: 7. The specimen sequenced was blood. The TCR was taken from a woman aged 55-75 years in good health. The J gene is TRBJ2-7, the V gene TRBV7-2, with TRBD2 identical over 9 bases. Here the CDR3 reads CASSKPSSGTYEQYF. For the CDR3, the DNA is TGTGCCAGCAGCAAACCGTCTAGCGGGACCTACGAGCAGTACTTC.